This T cell receptor (beta chain) derives from a study of T-cell memory formation after mild COVID-19. At the level of the study: Largely donor-specific sequence clusters came from a couple of donors.

This clonotype was seen a handful of times. Antigen unknown. This CDR3 has 16 amino acids. CDR1 and CDR2 (germline): SGHNT, YYREEE (reference sequence). Trimming pared 4 bases from V and 0 bases from J, leaving 15 bases between. TCRdb fed the 5' RACE reads into MiXCR, producing one record per CDR3 protein. The sample lists fewer than 300,000 distinct CDR3 sequences, 18% seen once, with about 21% in the top ten. Regarding the study as a whole: The authors did not confirm SARS-CoV-2 specificity of second-wave clones peaking day 37. For contracting clones, CD4+ ones sat mainly in CM and EM, CD8+ in EMRA.

Sequenced input: PBMCs or a T cell subset sorted from them (not recorded which). The chain combines TRBV5-4 with TRBJ2-3; possibly TRBD2 for D (6 bases). The receptor was derived from a young man who had mild COVID-19 (a few samples of this study predate the infection). Cell type and time point are not known. CDR3 nucleotide sequence: TGTGCCAGCAGCCAGAATCCGGGACTGAGCACAGATACGCAGTATTTT. Amino acids: CASSQNPGLSTDTQYF.